Below, 15 T cell receptor beta chains from the same sample are listed, as sequenced in a study of OX40 agonist ivuxolimab in advanced cancers. The method was immunoSEQ multiplex PCR; TCRdb's version includes in-frame clones alone and lacks a portion of them. The table shows 23,000 or so clones, with approximately 77% occurring only once. Material: CD4+ or CD8+ T cells sorted from blood, obtained in a trial of the OX40 agonist ivuxolimab. Every receptor here comes from an adult with an advanced solid tumor such as melanoma, head and neck, liver or kidney cancer.

This clone was detected once. V usage is TRBV7-9 and J usage is TRBJ1-6; a possible D gene is TRBD1 (5 bases). Germline CDR1 SEHNR, CDR2 FQNEAQ (reference sequence). The V gene lost 1 base and the J gene lost 7 bases, with 8 bases spanning the gap. The CDR3 length is 14 residues. The DNA for the CDR3 is TGTGCCAGCAGCTTAGAACGGACAAATTCACCCCTCCACTTT. Translating it yields CASSLERTNSPLHF.

The chain carries TRBV7-9 and TRBJ2-1; D is uncertain. Germline-derived CDR1 and CDR2 are SEHNR and FQNEAQ (reference sequence). The CDR3 consists of 15 residues. V was cut by 5 bases and J by 6 bases, with 17 bases left in between. CDR3 sequence: CASSPYRGLSNEQFF. CDR3 coding DNA: TGTGCCAGCAGCCCATATCGTGGGCTGTCCAATGAGCAGTTCTTC.

The chain uses TRBV7-2 and TRBJ2-1, with unresolved D. The CDR3 runs 12 residues. CDR1 is SGHTA and CDR2 is FQGNSA in the germline V gene. Trimming removed 2 bases at V and 9 bases at J, with 8 bases between. DNA of the CDR3: TGTGCCAGCAGCTTAATAGTTTCTGAGCAGTTCTTC. Translated: CASSLIVSEQFF.

The chain recombines TRBV29-1 with TRBJ2-5; tentatively, D is TRBD2 (5 bases). Germline values: CDR1 SQVTM, CDR2 ANQGSEA. V lost 7 bases, J lost 5 bases, and 11 bases lay in between. The CDR3 is 11 residues long. The CDR3 region is CSAYREETQYF. The CDR3 DNA is TGCAGCGCCTATAGGGAGGAGACCCAGTACTTC.

The chain uses TRBV5-6 and TRBJ2-3; D is ambiguous. Germline V CDR1 and CDR2: SGHDT, YYEEEE. The CDR3 spans 13 residues. The ends were cut back, 0 bases at V and 2 bases at J, with 4 bases in the middle. The CDR3 loop is CASSLGFTDTQYF. The CDR3 bases are TGTGCCAGCAGCTTGGGGTTCACAGATACGCAGTATTTT.

V usage is TRBV29-1 and J usage is TRBJ2-2; the match to TRBD1 covers 11 bases. Germline trimming cut 6 bases from V and 4 bases from J; bases unmatched to any gene: 4. Germline V gene sequence: CDR1 SQVTM, CDR2 ANQGSEA. This CDR3 region has 14 residues. CDR3 loop: CSVGTGGLTGELFF. The CDR3 DNA reads as TGCAGCGTCGGGACAGGGGGTCTCACCGGGGAGCTGTTTTTT.

V is TRBV6-1 and J is TRBJ2-2; 11 nucleotides line up with TRBD2. The CDR3 covers 14 residues. From germline, CDR1 is MNHNS and CDR2 SASEGT. V shed 7 bases and J 7 bases; nucleotides not matched to a gene: 5. Written as DNA, the CDR3 is TGTGCCAGCACTCCGGGACTAGCGGACGGGGAGCTGTTTTTT. It specifies CASTPGLADGELFF.

V is TRBV28 and J is TRBJ2-6; D is uncertain. The V gene lost 7 bases and the J gene lost 1 base, with 11 bases spanning the gap. Germline loops: CDR1 MDHEN, CDR2 SYDVKM. The CDR3 runs 15 residues. CDR3 residues: CASMTLGSGANVLTF. CDR3 DNA sequence: TGTGCCAGCATGACCCTGGGGTCTGGGGCCAACGTCCTGACTTTC.

The chain employs TRBV7-2 and TRBJ2-2; D call uncertain. Trimming cost V 4 bases and J 1 base, with 4 bases left between them. Germline assignment: CDR1 SGHTA and CDR2 FQGNSA. This CDR3 spans 13 amino acids. The CDR3: CASSSVNTGELFF. DNA of the CDR3: TGTGCCAGCAGCTCAGTGAACACCGGGGAGCTGTTTTTT.

V is TRBV18 and J is TRBJ2-2; TRBD1 matches at 7 bases. This CDR3 has 14 amino acids. Per germline, CDR1 KGHSH and CDR2 LQKENI. V was clipped by 5 bases and J by 5 bases; unmatched bases: 5. CDR3 nucleotides: TGTGCCAGCTCAGAGGGACAGCAGACCGGGGAGCTGTTTTTT. Protein sequence: CASSEGQQTGELFF.

This chain uses TRBV14 with TRBJ2-3; TRBD2 matches at 12 bases. This CDR3 comprises 17 residues. CDR1 is SGHDN, CDR2 FVKESK, per germline. The V gene end was trimmed by 1 base and the J gene end by 6 bases; junction bases not matched to a gene: 8. The DNA for the CDR3 is TGTGCCAGCAGCCAAGGGGGGAGACTAGCGGGAGTGGATACGCAGTATTTT. Encoded protein: CASSQGGRLAGVDTQYF.

This CDR3 is CASSHRSGGRTGELFF. In DNA form, the CDR3 reads TGTGCCAGCAGCCACCGTTCGGGCGGGCGCACCGGGGAGCTGTTTTTT. The V and J genes are TRBV16 and TRBJ2-2; maybe TRBD2 (5 bases). V lost 3 bases and J lost 4, with 15 bases in between. Germline V gene lookup returns CDR1 KGHSY and CDR2 FQNENV. There are 16 residues in the CDR3.

V is TRBV7-2 and J is TRBJ1-2; D uncertain. The CDR3 covers 14 residues. Trimming pared 4 bases from V and 4 bases from J, leaving 13 bases between. Germline CDR1 SGHTA, CDR2 FQGNSA. The DNA of the CDR3 is TGTGCCAGCAGCTCGAAGGCCCGGGGCTATGGCTACACCTTC. Encoded protein: CASSSKARGYGYTF.

This clone has just a few counts. The chain couples TRBV18 to TRBJ2-4; the match to TRBD1 covers 8 bases. The germline V gene encodes CDR1 KGHSH and CDR2 LQKENI. The CDR3 is made up of 14 amino acids. J gave up 3 bases and V 2 bases, and 0 bases lay outside the gene matches. The CDR3 spells CASSPGQGKNIQYF. DNA of the CDR3: TGTGCCAGCTCACCAGGACAGGGCAAAAACATTCAGTACTTC.

Comments on this clone: The identical CDR3 is also encoded by other nucleotide sequences in the sample. The chain recombines TRBV18 with TRBJ2-7, with D perhaps matching TRBD1 or TRBD2 (5 bases each). V lost 6 bases and J lost 7, with 22 bases in between. The germline gives CDR1 KGHSH, CDR2 LQKENI. The CDR3 is 15 amino acids. In DNA, the CDR3 is TGTGCCAGCTCGCCTACGGGGACGGGGATCGTAGAGCAGTACTTC. As protein: CASSPTGTGIVEQYF.